This T cell receptor beta chain was documented in a study of response to subunit inactivated influenza vaccine. Whole-study findings and limits: Authors suggested few new T cells are recruited by each seasonal influenza vaccination.

TCRdb reanalysed the RT-PCR reads using MiXCR and keeps one entry per CDR3 protein. This table holds hundreds of thousands of distinct CDR3 sequences, 11% to 15% found once. V shed 5 bases and J 9 bases; nucleotides not matched to a gene: 9. CDR1 is MNHEY and CDR2 is SVGEGT in the germline V gene. There are 15 residues in the CDR3. For this clonotype: The antigen remains undetermined.

Sequenced here: PBMCs from blood, sampled 14 to 15 days before vaccination. This chain joins TRBV6-2 or TRBV6-3 and TRBJ1-6, with 8 positions matching TRBD1. The source is a man aged 50 to 60 who received an inactivated influenza vaccine. The CDR3: CASSRRTGLSSPLHF. CDR3 DNA: TGTGCCAGCAGTCGACGGACAGGGCTAAGTTCACCCCTCCACTTT.